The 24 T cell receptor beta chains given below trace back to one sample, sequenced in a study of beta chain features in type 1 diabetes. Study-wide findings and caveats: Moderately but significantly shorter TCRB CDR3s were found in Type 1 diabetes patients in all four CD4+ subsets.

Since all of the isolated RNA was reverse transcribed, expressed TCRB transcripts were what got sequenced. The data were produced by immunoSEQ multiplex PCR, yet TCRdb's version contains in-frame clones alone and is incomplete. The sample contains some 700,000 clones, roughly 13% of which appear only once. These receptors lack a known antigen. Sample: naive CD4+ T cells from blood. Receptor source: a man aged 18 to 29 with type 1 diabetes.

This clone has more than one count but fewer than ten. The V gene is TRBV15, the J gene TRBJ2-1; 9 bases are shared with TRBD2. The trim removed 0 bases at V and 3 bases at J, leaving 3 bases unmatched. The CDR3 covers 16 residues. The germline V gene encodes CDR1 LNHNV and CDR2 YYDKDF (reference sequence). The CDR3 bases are TGTGCCACCAGCAGAGATGGTAGCGGGGGCTACAATGAGCAGTTCTTC. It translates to CATSRDGSGGYNEQFF.

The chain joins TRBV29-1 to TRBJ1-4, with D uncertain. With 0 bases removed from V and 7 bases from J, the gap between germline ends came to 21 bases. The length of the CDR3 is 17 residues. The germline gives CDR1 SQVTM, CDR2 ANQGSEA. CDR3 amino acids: CSVEDFRHPSWSEKLFF. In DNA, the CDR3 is TGCAGCGTTGAAGATTTTCGACACCCGTCATGGAGTGAAAAACTGTTTTTT.

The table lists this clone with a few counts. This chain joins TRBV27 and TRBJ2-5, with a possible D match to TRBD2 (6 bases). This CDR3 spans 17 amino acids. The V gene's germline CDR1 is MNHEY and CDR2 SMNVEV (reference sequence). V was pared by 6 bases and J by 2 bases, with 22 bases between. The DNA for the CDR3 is TGTGCCAGCAGCCCCGGAGACCTGGGCGGGGAACAAGAGACCCAGTACTTC. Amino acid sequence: CASSPGDLGGEQETQYF.

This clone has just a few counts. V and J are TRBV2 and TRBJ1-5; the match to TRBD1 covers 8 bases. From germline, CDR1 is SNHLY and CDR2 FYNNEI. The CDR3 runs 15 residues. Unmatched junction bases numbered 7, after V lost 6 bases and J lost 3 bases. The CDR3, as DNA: TGTGCCAGCAGGGCCCGGACAGGGATCAATCAGCCCCAGCATTTT. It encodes CASRARTGINQPQHF.

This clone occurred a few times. The CDR3 bases are TGTGCCACCAGCAGAGATCCAGGGGTAAACATTCAGTACTTC. Amino acids: CATSRDPGVNIQYF. The chain couples TRBV15 to TRBJ2-4; D possibly corresponds to TRBD1 (6 bases). V was pared by 0 bases and J by 6 bases, with 9 bases between. The CDR3 extends over 14 amino acids. The germline V gene encodes CDR1 LNHNV and CDR2 YYDKDF (reference sequence).

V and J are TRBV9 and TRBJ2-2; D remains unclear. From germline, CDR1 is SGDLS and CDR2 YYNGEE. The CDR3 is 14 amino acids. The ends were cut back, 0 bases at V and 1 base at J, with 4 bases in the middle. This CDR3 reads CASSVGLNTGELFF. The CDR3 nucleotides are TGTGCCAGCAGCGTAGGGTTGAACACCGGGGAGCTGTTTTTT. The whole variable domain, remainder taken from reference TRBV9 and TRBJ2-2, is DSGVTQTPKHLITATGQRVTLRCSPRSGDLSVYWYQQSLDQGLQFLIQYYNGEERAKGNILERFSAQQFPDLHSELNLSSLELGDSALYFCASSVGLNTGELFFGEGSRLTVL.

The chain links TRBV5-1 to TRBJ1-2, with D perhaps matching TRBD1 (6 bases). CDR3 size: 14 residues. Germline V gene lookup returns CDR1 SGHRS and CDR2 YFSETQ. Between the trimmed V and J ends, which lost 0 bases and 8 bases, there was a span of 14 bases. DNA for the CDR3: TGCGCCAGCAGCTTGGATCAGGGACAACCCGGCTACACCTTC. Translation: CASSLDQGQPGYTF.

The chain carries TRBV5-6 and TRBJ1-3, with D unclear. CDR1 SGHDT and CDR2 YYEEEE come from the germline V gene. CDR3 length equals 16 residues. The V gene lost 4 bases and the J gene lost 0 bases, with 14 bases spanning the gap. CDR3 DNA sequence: TGTGCCAGCAGCCTTGCTGGGCCTTACTCTGGAAACACCATATATTTT. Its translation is CASSLAGPYSGNTIYF. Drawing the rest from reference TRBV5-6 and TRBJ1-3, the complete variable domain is DAGVTQSPTHLIKTRGQQVTLRCSPKSGHDTVSWYQQALGQGPQFIFQYYEEEERQRGNFPDRFSGHQFPNYSSELNVNALLLGDSALYLCASSLAGPYSGNTIYFGEGSWLTVV.

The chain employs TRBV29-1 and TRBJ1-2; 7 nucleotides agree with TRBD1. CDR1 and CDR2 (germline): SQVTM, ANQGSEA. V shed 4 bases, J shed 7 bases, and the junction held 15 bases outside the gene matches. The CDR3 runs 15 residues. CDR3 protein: CSVGGETRGKSGYTF. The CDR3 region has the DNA TGCAGCGTTGGAGGGGAAACCAGGGGGAAGAGTGGCTACACCTTC.

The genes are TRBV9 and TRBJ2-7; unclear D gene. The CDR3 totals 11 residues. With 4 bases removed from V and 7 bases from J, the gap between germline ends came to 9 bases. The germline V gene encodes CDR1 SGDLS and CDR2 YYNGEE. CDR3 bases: TGTGCCAGCAGCACGAGTGGTGAGCAGTACTTC. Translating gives CASSTSGEQYF.

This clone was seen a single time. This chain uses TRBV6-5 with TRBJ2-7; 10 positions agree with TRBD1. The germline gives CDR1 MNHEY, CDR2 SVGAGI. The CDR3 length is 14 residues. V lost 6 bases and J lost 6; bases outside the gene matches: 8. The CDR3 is CASSAGQGRSEQYF. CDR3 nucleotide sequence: TGTGCCAGCAGCGCGGGACAGGGGAGGTCCGAGCAGTACTTC.

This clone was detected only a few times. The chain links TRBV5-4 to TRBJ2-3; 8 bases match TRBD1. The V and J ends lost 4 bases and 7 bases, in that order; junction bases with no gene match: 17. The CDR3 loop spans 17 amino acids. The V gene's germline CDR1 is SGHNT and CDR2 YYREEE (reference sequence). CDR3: CASSLGQGDSQRNTQYF. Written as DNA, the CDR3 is TGTGCCAGCAGCCTCGGACAGGGAGATAGCCAACGAAATACGCAGTATTTT. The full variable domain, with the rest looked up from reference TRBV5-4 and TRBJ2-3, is ETGVTQSPTHLIKTRGQQVTLRCSSQSGHNTVSWYQQALGQGPQFIFQYYREEENGRGNFPPRFSGLQFPNYSSELNVNALELDDSALYLCASSLGQGDSQRNTQYFGPGTRLTVL.

The CDR3 is CASSSPSEQYF. CDR3 in DNA: TGTGCCAGTAGTTCCCCTAGCGAGCAGTACTTC. The J gene is TRBJ2-7, the V gene TRBV19, with unresolved D. Trimming removed 5 bases at V and 6 bases at J, with 8 bases between. The CDR3 sequence is 11 residues long. Germline values: CDR1 LNHDA, CDR2 SQIVND (reference sequence).

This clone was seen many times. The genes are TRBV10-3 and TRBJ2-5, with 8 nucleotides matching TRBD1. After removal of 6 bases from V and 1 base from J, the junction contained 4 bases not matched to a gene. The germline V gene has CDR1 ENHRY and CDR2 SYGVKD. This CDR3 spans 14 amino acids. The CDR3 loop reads CAIRPGQGQETQYF. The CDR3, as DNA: TGTGCCATCAGACCCGGACAGGGCCAAGAGACCCAGTACTTC.

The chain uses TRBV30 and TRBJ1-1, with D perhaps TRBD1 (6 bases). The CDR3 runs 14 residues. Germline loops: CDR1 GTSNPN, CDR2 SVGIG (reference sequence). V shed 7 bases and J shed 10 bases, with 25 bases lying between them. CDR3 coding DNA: TGTGCCTACCGGGGGGTAGGGGGAGGTGGTGGAGCTTTCTTT. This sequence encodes CAYRGVGGGGGAFF.

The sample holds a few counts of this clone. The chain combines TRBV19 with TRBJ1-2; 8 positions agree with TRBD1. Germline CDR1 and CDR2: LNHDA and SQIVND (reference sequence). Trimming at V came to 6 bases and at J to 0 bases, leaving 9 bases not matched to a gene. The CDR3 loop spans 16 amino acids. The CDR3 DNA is TGTGCCAGTAGCCCCGGGACAGGAATCACTAACTATGGCTACACCTTC. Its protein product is CASSPGTGITNYGYTF.

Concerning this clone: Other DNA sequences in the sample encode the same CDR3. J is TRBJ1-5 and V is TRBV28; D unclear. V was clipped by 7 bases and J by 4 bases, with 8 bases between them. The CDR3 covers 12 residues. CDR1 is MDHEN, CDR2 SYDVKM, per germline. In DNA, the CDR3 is TGTGCCAGCACCTTGGGGAATCAGCCCCAGCATTTT. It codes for CASTLGNQPQHF.

CDR3 coding DNA: TGCAGCGCGAGACCCGGGACGTTGAACACTGAAGCTTTCTTT. Its protein is CSARPGTLNTEAFF. The rearrangement joins TRBV29-1 to TRBJ1-1; D may be TRBD1 (5 bases). Germline CDR1 and CDR2: SQVTM and ANQGSEA. The CDR3 has 14 amino acids. V gave up 7 bases and J gave up 0 bases, with 15 bases separating them.

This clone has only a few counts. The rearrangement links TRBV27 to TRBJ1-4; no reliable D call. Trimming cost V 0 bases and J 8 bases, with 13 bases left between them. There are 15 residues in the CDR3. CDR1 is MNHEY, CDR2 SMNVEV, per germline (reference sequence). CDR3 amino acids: CASSLSGRRGEKLFF. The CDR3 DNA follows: TGTGCCAGCAGTTTATCGGGCCGGCGGGGAGAAAAACTGTTTTTT.

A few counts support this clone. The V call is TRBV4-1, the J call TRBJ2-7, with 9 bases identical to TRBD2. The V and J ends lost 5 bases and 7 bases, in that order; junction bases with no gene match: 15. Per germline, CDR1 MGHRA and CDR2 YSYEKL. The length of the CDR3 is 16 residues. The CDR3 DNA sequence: TGCGCCAGCAGCAATCCCCCGGGACTAGCTGTGGGGGAGCAGTACTTC. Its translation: CASSNPPGLAVGEQYF.

This CDR3 reads CASSPRVYDGGGAPDTQYF. Written as DNA, the CDR3 is TGTGCCAGCAGCCCCCGTGTTTACGATGGCGGGGGGGCACCAGATACGCAGTATTTT. The genes are TRBV14 and TRBJ2-3, with TRBD2 matching over 9 bases. Trimming took 4 bases from V and 4 from J; bases not matched to a gene: 18. CDR3 length: 19 amino acids. Germline V gives CDR1 SGHDN, CDR2 FVKESK.

The chain's CDR3 is CAWSGADNEKLFF. As DNA, the CDR3 is TGTGCCTGGAGTGGGGCGGATAATGAAAAACTGTTTTTT. This chain connects TRBV30 to TRBJ1-4; D not resolved. Germline values: CDR1 GTSNPN, CDR2 SVGIG (reference sequence). This CDR3 comprises 13 residues. V was pared by 1 base and J by 4 bases, with 7 bases between.

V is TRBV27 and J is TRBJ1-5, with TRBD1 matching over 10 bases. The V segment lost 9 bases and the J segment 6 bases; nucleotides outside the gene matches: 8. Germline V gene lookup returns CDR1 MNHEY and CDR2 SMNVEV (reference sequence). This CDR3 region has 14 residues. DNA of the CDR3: TGTGCCAGTGGATGGGACAGGGGAGGTCAGCCCCAGCATTTT. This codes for CASGWDRGGQPQHF.

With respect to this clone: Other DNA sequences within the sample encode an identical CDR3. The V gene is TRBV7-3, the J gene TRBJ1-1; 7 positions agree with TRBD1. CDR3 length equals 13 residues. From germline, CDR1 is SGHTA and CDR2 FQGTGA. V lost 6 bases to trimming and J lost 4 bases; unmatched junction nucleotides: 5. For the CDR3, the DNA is TGTGCCAGCAGTCTGACAGGGTCCACTGAAGCTTTCTTT. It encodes CASSLTGSTEAFF.